These 7 T cell receptor beta chains came from one sample sequenced in a study of early T cells in non-severe SARS-CoV-2 infection. Each CDR3 protein is one row after TCRdb ran MiXCR on the 5' RACE reads. The sample consists of about 18,000 distinct CDR3 sequences, approximately 6.1% of them appearing once. Sequencing was performed on whole blood. The receptors stem from an adult who was a healthcare worker with PCR-confirmed SARS-CoV-2 infection or an uninfected control (not recorded which).

Many counts were recorded for this clonotype. This chain links TRBV7-8 with TRBJ1-5; D unclear. Germline V gene lookup returns CDR1 SGHVS and CDR2 FQNEAQ. There are 16 residues in the CDR3. Trimming took 5 bases from V and 2 from J, leaving 16 bases between them. The CDR3 spells CASSTLAVVGNQPQHF. The CDR3 DNA follows: TGTGCCAGCAGCACGCTCGCGGTGGTAGGCAATCAGCCCCAGCATTTT.

This clonotype was counted many times. CDR3 sequence: CASSGPGENYGYTF. The CDR3 bases are TGTGCCAGCAGTGGGCCTGGCGAGAACTATGGCTACACCTTC. The chain recombines TRBV28 with TRBJ1-2; D call uncertain. The CDR3 contains 14 residues. Trimming cost V 5 bases and J 2 bases, with 12 bases left between them. Germline-derived CDR1 and CDR2 are MDHEN and SYDVKM.

This clonotype was observed at least ten times. The chain uses TRBV3-1 and TRBJ2-1; no clear D gene. The V gene lost 2 bases and the J gene lost 9 bases, with 8 bases spanning the gap. The CDR3 contains 12 residues. Germline CDR1 and CDR2: LGHDT and YNNKEL (reference sequence). The CDR3 sequence: CASSQWGSEQFF. In DNA, the CDR3 is TGTGCCAGCAGCCAATGGGGTAGTGAGCAGTTCTTC.

This clonotype was detected many times. The chain links TRBV7-9 to TRBJ2-3; D remains ambiguous. CDR3 length equals 13 residues. V lost 3 bases and J 6 bases, leaving 10 bases between the germline ends. Germline assignment: CDR1 SEHNR and CDR2 FQNEAQ (reference sequence). The CDR3 spells CASSFGISDTQYF. CDR3 nucleotides: TGTGCCAGCAGCTTTGGAATTTCGGATACGCAGTATTTT.

This clonotype was picked up many times. The DNA for the CDR3 is TGTGCCAGCAGTTTATATGGGTTCAGCTACAATGAGCAGTTCTTC. This codes for CASSLYGFSYNEQFF. The chain joins TRBV28 to TRBJ2-1, with no clear D. V lost 1 base to trimming and J lost 3 bases, with 10 bases between them. The CDR3 totals 15 residues. Germline CDR1 and CDR2: MDHEN and SYDVKM.

This clonotype was seen many times. The rearrangement links TRBV29-1 to TRBJ1-3; TRBD1 is a possible D gene (6 bases). This CDR3 has 12 amino acids. Germline CDR1 and CDR2: SQVTM and ANQGSEA. Trimming stripped 6 bases from V and 4 bases from J, with 10 bases between. The CDR3 here is CSVRTVGNTIYF. The CDR3 bases are TGCAGCGTCAGGACAGTCGGAAACACCATATATTTT.

By proportion, this clonotype is medium-sized. This sequence joins TRBV11-2 and TRBJ2-3; 8 bases fit TRBD2. J lost 0 bases, V lost 2 bases, and 4 bases had no gene match. The CDR3 totals 16 residues. Germline V gives CDR1 SGHAT, CDR2 FQNNGV. The CDR3 nucleotides read TGTGCCAGCAGCTTACAAGCGGGAGCTAGCACAGATACGCAGTATTTT. Protein product: CASSLQAGASTDTQYF.